In its sample, the clone carrying this TCR beta chain was seen a few times. Together with a sample-barcoded 5' primer, a J-beta primer mix was included in a second PCR lasting roughly 6 to 12 cycles. TCRdb recomputed calls from the 5' RACE reads with MiXCR, one row per CDR3 protein. Of 450,000 to 650,000 distinct CDR3 sequences listed, more than 20% are singletons. Donors gave roughly 10 milliliters of peripheral blood apiece. These data belong to a study of blood T cells in healthy people across ages. The CDR3 is made up of 16 amino acids. Germline V gene lookup returns CDR1 SNHLY and CDR2 FYNNEI. Trimming stripped 3 bases from V and 0 bases from J, with 14 bases between. The data were also submitted as part of a second study, on T cells of mothers and their children. According to that study: Whether pairs are related or unrelated, thymic selection shapes their TCR recombination output in much the same way. Compared with unrelated pairs, related mother-child pairs had slightly higher, non-significant overlap.

The sequencing sample was made of blood. This sequence was found in a boy younger than 18 in good health. The rearrangement joins TRBV2 to TRBJ1-1; no reliable D call. For the CDR3, the DNA is TGTGCCAGCAGTGACAGCCCTCAAATCATGAACACTGAAGCTTTCTTT. Translating it yields CASSDSPQIMNTEAFF.